This is a list of T cell receptor beta chains from one sample in a study of cytomegalovirus exposure and HLA in healthy donors. Some clones are missing from TCRdb's copy, which holds only in-frame ones; the method was immunoSEQ multiplex PCR. This sample has 150,000 to 200,000 clones, with around 74% found just once. The sequencing input was PBMCs. All receptors derive from a female donor in good health and CMV-seronegative. Both conserved end residues are part of each CDR3. A D gene is named only where the DNA matches it firmly. Expanded clones get a size class; other rows say once, few or many, or leave the size out.

J	V	size	D	CDR3	DNA
TRBJ1-5	TRBV5-1	.	TRBD1	CASSIGTGGNQPQHF	TGCGCCAGCAGCATCGGGACAGGGGGGAATCAGCCCCAGCATTTT
TRBJ2-1	TRBV5-1	few	TRBD1	CASRQGGPNNEQFF	TGCGCCAGCAGACAGGGGGGTCCCAACAATGAGCAGTTCTTC
TRBJ2-7	TRBV7-2	.	TRBD2	CASSFGTGTSGLGEQYF	TGTGCCAGCAGCTTCGGAACAGGGACTAGCGGGTTAGGCGAGCAGTACTTC
TRBJ2-3	TRBV2	.	TRBD2	CASSGGGGGLAVTDTQYF	TGTGCCAGCAGTGGGGGTGGGGGGGGACTAGCGGTCACAGATACGCAGTATTTT
TRBJ2-3	TRBV18	.	.	CASSPERTSTDTQYF	TGTGCCAGCTCACCAGAACGTACTAGCACAGATACGCAGTATTTT
TRBJ2-3	TRBV19	once	.	CASSIDHAGATDTQYF	TGTGCCAGTAGTATAGACCATGCGGGGGCCACAGATACGCAGTATTTT
TRBJ1-1	TRBV11-2	.	.	CASSLEINTEAFF	TGTGCCAGCAGCTTAGAAATAAACACTGAAGCTTTCTTT
TRBJ2-7	TRBV19	.	TRBD1	CASSMGQGAGEQYF	TGTGCCAGTAGTATGGGACAGGGGGCGGGAGAGCAGTACTTC
TRBJ1-5	TRBV18	.	.	CASSPPQSGQPQHF	TGTGCCAGCTCACCGCCGCAGTCGGGTCAGCCCCAGCATTTT
TRBJ2-5	TRBV5-1	.	.	CASSLQGSGETQYF	TGCGCCAGCAGCTTGCAGGGGTCGGGGGAGACCCAGTACTTC
TRBJ2-3	TRBV28	.	.	CASSLSLARPSTDTQYF	TGTGCCAGCAGTTTATCTCTAGCGCGACCTAGCACAGATACGCAGTATTTT
TRBJ2-2	TRBV7-3	.	.	CASSRTTGFGTGELFF	TGTGCCAGCAGCCGCACGACAGGATTTGGGACCGGGGAGCTGTTTTTT
TRBJ2-3	TRBV30	.	.	CAWGTRTDTQYF	TGTGCCTGGGGTACTAGAACAGATACGCAGTATTTT
TRBJ1-5	TRBV27	.	.	CASSRTFNQPQHF	TGTGCCAGCAGCCGTACATTCAATCAGCCCCAGCATTTT
TRBJ1-1	TRBV7-2	.	TRBD1	CASTRPGQMNTEAFF	TGTGCCAGCACCCGGCCGGGACAGATGAACACTGAAGCTTTCTTT
TRBJ2-7	TRBV7-3	.	.	CASSQGTLSYEQYF	TGTGCCAGCAGCCAAGGGACACTATCCTACGAGCAGTACTTC
TRBJ2-5	TRBV6-5	.	TRBD1	CASSYLGTGRETQYF	TGTGCCAGCAGTTACCTCGGGACAGGGAGAGAGACCCAGTACTTC
TRBJ2-7	TRBV18	.	.	CASSPLDNAYEQYF	TGTGCCAGCTCACCTCTGGACAATGCCTACGAGCAGTACTTC
TRBJ1-5	TRBV6-6	few	.	CASSYSGEGNQPQHF	TGTGCCAGCAGTTACTCAGGGGAGGGGAATCAGCCCCAGCATTTT
TRBJ2-1	TRBV19	.	.	CASSPDSYNEQFF	TGTGCCAGTAGTCCAGACAGCTACAATGAGCAGTTCTTC
TRBJ2-1	TRBV27	.	.	CASSLGLAIGEQFF	TGTGCCAGCAGTTTAGGCCTAGCGATAGGTGAGCAGTTCTTC
TRBJ2-5	TRBV7-9	.	.	CASTLDGRLQETQYF	TGTGCCAGCACCCTGGATGGGCGCTTACAAGAGACCCAGTACTTC
TRBJ2-7	TRBV28	.	TRBD2	CASSLKASGRSYEQYF	TGTGCCAGCAGTTTAAAGGCTAGCGGGAGGTCATACGAGCAGTACTTC
TRBJ1-3	TRBV7-9	few	.	CASSAQGNTIYF	TGTGCCAGCAGCGCCCAGGGAAACACCATATATTTT
TRBJ2-1	TRBV19	.	TRBD2	CASSSAAGGRTEQFF	TGTGCCAGTAGTTCAGCAGCGGGAGGTCGAACTGAGCAGTTCTTC
TRBJ2-3	TRBV28	.	.	CASSIFTGADTQYF	TGTGCCAGCAGTATTTTTACAGGCGCAGATACGCAGTATTTT
TRBJ2-1	TRBV19	.	TRBD2	CASSISSGTSDYNEQFF	TGTGCCAGTAGTATTTCGTCCGGGACTAGCGACTACAATGAGCAGTTCTTC
TRBJ1-2	TRBV7-9	medium-sized	.	CASSWTDYGYTF	TGTGCCAGCAGCTGGACAGACTATGGCTACACCTTC
TRBJ2-2	TRBV29-1	.	.	CSVGGAGELFF	TGCAGCGTTGGCGGAGCCGGGGAGCTGTTTTTT
TRBJ1-5	TRBV19	.	TRBD1	CASSILSRDRSNQPQHF	TGTGCCAGTAGTATCCTCTCCCGGGACAGAAGCAATCAGCCCCAGCATTTT
TRBJ2-2	TRBV5-3	.	.	CARSLRSAGCNLQNTGELFF	TGTGCCAGAAGCTTGAGATCGGCAGGGTGCAACCTTCAGAACACCGGGGAGCTGTTTTTT
TRBJ2-7	TRBV7-3	few	TRBD1	CASRSWDRDEQYF	TGTGCCAGCAGATCCTGGGACAGGGACGAGCAGTACTTC
TRBJ1-3	TRBV18	.	.	CASSSGSSGNTIYF	TGTGCCAGCTCGTCAGGCAGCTCTGGAAACACCATATATTTT
TRBJ2-1	TRBV29-1	.	TRBD2	CSVEDPRPGEREGTYNEQFF	TGCAGCGTTGAAGATCCGCGGCCCGGGGAGCGGGAGGGCACCTACAATGAGCAGTTCTTC
TRBJ2-3	TRBV9	.	.	CASSPVEDTQYF	TGTGCCAGCAGCCCGGTCGAGGATACGCAGTATTTT
TRBJ2-5	TRBV7-8	.	TRBD2	CASSLGGSGGQETQYF	TGTGCCAGCAGCTTAGGGGGCAGCGGGGGACAAGAGACCCAGTACTTC
TRBJ2-7	TRBV10-2	.	.	CASSERRYEQYF	TGCGCCAGCAGCGAAAGGAGGTACGAGCAGTACTTC
TRBJ2-2	TRBV7-7	.	.	CASSPSSSGELFF	TGTGCTAGCAGCCCTTCGTCGAGCGGGGAGCTGTTTTTT
TRBJ2-2	TRBV30	once	TRBD1	CAWRGDRGPNTGELFF	TGTGCCTGGAGGGGTGACAGGGGCCCGAACACCGGGGAGCTGTTTTTT
TRBJ1-1	TRBV27	.	.	CASKPNLSMNTEAFF	TGTGCCAGCAAACCCAACTTGTCCATGAACACTGAAGCTTTCTTT
TRBJ1-6	TRBV19	.	.	CASRGQAENSPLHF	TGTGCCAGTAGGGGCCAGGCAGAGAATTCACCCCTCCACTTT
TRBJ2-5	TRBV28	few	TRBD1	CASSWAGQGGFGETQYF	TGTGCCAGCAGTTGGGCGGGACAGGGTGGGTTTGGGGAGACCCAGTACTTC
TRBJ1-4	TRBV7-8	.	TRBD1	CASSGQGVPNEKLFF	TGTGCCAGCTCGGGACAGGGGGTTCCTAATGAAAAACTGTTTTTT
TRBJ2-7	TRBV18	.	TRBD1	CASSPRTGRYEQYF	TGTGCCAGCTCACCACGGACAGGGAGGTACGAGCAGTACTTC
TRBJ2-7	TRBV11-2	.	.	CASSSIQGPGYEQYF	TGTGCCAGCAGCTCAATCCAGGGGCCCGGCTACGAGCAGTACTTC
TRBJ2-7	TRBV4-1	few	.	CASRGWGSYEQYF	TGCGCCAGCCGGGGTTGGGGCTCCTACGAGCAGTACTTC
TRBJ2-5	TRBV7-6	.	.	CASSSQETQYF	TGTGCCAGCAGCTCTCAAGAGACCCAGTACTTC
TRBJ1-2	TRBV19	.	TRBD1	CASSQDRADYGYTF	TGTGCCAGTAGTCAGGACAGGGCGGACTATGGCTACACCTTC
TRBJ1-1	TRBV19	.	.	CASSFYRENTEAFF	TGTGCCAGTAGTTTCTACAGGGAGAACACTGAAGCTTTCTTT
TRBJ1-2	TRBV7-9	.	.	CASSLAGSQANYGYTF	TGTGCCAGCAGCTTAGCGGGCAGCCAAGCTAACTATGGCTACACCTTC
TRBJ1-1	TRBV5-1	.	.	CASSLATVNTEAFF	TGCGCCAGCAGCTTGGCCACTGTGAACACTGAAGCTTTCTTT
TRBJ1-5	TRBV2	.	.	CASSAGGRSNQPQHF	TGTGCCAGCAGTGCCGGGGGTAGAAGCAATCAGCCCCAGCATTTT
TRBJ2-3	TRBV11-3	.	TRBD2	CASSDSGATDTQYF	TGTGCCAGCTCAGATAGCGGGGCCACAGATACGCAGTATTTT
TRBJ1-5	TRBV11-2	.	TRBD1	CASSFRGSNQPQHF	TGTGCCAGCAGCTTCAGGGGGAGCAATCAGCCCCAGCATTTT
TRBJ1-6	TRBV2	.	TRBD1	CASSDQGAGSPLHF	TGTGCCAGCAGTGATCAGGGGGCAGGATCACCCCTCCACTTT
TRBJ2-3	TRBV7-2	.	.	CASGFRRLSTDTQYF	TGTGCCAGCGGGTTTAGGAGGCTTAGCACAGATACGCAGTATTTT
TRBJ1-1	TRBV9	.	.	CASSVGSGTEAFF	TGTGCCAGCAGCGTAGGTTCGGGCACTGAAGCTTTCTTT
TRBJ1-1	TRBV18	.	TRBD1	CASSGTVNTEAFF	TGTGCCAGCTCAGGGACAGTAAACACTGAAGCTTTCTTT